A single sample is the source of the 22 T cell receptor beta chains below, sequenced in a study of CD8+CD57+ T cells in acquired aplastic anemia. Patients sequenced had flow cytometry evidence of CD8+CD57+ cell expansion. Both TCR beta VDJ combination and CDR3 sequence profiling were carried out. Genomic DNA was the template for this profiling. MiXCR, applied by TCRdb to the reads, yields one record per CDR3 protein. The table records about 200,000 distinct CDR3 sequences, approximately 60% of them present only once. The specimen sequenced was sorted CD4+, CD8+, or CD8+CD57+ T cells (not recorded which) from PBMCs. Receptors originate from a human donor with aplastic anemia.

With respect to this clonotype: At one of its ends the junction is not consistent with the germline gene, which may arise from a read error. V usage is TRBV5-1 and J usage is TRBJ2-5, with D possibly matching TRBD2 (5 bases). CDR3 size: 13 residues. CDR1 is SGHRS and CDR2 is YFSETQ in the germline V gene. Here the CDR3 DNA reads TGTGCCAGCAGCACTAGTCAAGAAGAGACCCAGTACTTC. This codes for CASSTSQEETQYF.

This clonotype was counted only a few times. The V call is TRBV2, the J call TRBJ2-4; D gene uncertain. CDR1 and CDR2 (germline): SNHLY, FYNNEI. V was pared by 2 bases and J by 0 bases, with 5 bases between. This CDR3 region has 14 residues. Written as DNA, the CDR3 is TGTGCCAGCAGTGAACGACTAGCCAAAAACATTCAGTACTTC. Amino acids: CASSERLAKNIQYF.

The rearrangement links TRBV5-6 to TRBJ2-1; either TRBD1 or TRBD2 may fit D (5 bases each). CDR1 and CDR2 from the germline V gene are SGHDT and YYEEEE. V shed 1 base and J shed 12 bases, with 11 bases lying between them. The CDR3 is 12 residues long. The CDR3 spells CASSLRGAGQFF. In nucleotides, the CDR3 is TGTGCCAGCAGCTTGCGAGGGGCTGGGCAGTTCTTC.

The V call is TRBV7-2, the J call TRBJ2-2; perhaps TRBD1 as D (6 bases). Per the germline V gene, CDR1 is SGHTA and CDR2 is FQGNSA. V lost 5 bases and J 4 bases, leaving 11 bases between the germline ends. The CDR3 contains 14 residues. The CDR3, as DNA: TGTGCCAGCAGCGTTATAGGGGGCACCGGGGAGCTGTTTTTT. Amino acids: CASSVIGGTGELFF.

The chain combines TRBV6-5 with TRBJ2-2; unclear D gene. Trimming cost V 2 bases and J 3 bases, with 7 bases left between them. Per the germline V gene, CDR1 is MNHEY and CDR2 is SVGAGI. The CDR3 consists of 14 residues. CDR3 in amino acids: CASSYSPYTGELFF. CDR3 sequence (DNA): TGTGCCAGCAGTTACAGCCCTTACACCGGGGAGCTGTTTTTT.

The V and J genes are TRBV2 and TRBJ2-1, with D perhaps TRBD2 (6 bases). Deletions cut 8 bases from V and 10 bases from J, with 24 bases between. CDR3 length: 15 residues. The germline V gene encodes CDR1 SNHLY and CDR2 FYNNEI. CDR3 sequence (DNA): TGTGCCAGCCGCGTGGAGGGGACTTCCACCTACGAGCAGTTCTTC. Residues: CASRVEGTSTYEQFF.

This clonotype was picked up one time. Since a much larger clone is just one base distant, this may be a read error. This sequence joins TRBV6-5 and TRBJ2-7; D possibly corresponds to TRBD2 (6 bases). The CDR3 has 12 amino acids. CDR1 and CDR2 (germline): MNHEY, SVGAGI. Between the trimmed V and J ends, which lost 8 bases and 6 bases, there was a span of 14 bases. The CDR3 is CASGLIVCEQYF. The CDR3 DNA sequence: TGTGCCAGCGGACTAATTGTATGCGAGCAGTACTTC.

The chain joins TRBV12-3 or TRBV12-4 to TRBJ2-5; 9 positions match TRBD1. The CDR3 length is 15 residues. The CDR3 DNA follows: TGTGCTAGTCTGTTCGGACAGGGGACGTCGGGGACCCAGTACTTC. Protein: CASLFGQGTSGTQYF.

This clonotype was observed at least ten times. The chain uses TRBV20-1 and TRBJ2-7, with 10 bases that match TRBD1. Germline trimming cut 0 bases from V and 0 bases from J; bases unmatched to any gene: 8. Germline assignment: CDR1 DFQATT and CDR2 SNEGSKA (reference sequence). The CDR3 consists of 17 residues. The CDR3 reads CSARDMLGQGSSYEQYF. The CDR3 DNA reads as TGCAGTGCTAGAGATATGTTGGGACAGGGGAGCTCCTACGAGCAGTACTTC.

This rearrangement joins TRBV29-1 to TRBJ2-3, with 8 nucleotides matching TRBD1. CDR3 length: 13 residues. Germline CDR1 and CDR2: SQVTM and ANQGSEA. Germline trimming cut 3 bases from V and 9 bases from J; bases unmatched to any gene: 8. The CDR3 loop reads CSVEGQVQVTQYF. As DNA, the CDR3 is TGCAGCGTTGAGGGACAGGTTCAGGTAACGCAGTATTTT.

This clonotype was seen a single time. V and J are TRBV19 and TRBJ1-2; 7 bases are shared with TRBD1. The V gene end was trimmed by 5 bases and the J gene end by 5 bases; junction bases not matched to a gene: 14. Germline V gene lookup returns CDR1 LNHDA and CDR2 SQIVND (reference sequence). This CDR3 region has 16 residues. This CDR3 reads CASSEEQGSAIYGYTF. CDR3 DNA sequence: TGTGCCAGTAGTGAAGAACAGGGGTCGGCGATTTATGGCTACACCTTC.

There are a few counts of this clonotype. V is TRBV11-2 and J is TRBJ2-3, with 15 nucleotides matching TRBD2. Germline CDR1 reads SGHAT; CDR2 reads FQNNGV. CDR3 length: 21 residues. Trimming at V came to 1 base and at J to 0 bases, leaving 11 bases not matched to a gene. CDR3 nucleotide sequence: TGTGCCAGCAGCTTAGGCCCGCTGGGACTAGCGGGGGGTTCTAGCACAGATACGCAGTATTTT. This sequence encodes CASSLGPLGLAGGSSTDTQYF.

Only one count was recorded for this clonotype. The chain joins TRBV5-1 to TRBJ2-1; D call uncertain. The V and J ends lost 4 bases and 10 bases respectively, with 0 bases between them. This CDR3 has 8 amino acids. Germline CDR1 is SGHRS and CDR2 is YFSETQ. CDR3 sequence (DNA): TGCGCCAGCAGCGAGCAGTTCTTC. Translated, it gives CASSEQFF.

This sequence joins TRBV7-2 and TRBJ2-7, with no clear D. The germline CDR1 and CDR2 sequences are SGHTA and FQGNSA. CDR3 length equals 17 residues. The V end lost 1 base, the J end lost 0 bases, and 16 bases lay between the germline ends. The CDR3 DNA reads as TGTGCCAGCAGCTTAGTTAGCCGGCTAATTCACTCCTACGAGCAGTACTTC. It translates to CASSLVSRLIHSYEQYF.

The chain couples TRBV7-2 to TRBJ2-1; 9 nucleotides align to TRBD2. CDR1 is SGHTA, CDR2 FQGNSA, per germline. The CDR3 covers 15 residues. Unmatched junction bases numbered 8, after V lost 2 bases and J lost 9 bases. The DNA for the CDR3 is TGTGCCAGCAGCTTAATGGGCGGGGGGGTTGTTGAGCAGTTCTTC. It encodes CASSLMGGGVVEQFF.

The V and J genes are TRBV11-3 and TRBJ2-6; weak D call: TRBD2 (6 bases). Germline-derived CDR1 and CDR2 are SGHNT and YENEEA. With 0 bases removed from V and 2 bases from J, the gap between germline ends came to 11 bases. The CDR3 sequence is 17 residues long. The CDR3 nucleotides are TGTGCCAGCAGCTTAGATCCAACGGGGGCTGGGGCCAACGTCCTGACTTTC. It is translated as CASSLDPTGAGANVLTF.

CDR3 region: CATSQGGGSGYTF. DNA of the CDR3: TGTGCCACCAGTCAGGGAGGGGGTTCTGGCTACACCTTC. The genes are TRBV24-1 and TRBJ1-2, with TRBD1 as a possible D gene (6 bases). Germline CDR1 is KGHDR and CDR2 is SFDVKD. V was pared by 6 bases and J by 7 bases, with 14 bases between. The CDR3 consists of 13 residues.

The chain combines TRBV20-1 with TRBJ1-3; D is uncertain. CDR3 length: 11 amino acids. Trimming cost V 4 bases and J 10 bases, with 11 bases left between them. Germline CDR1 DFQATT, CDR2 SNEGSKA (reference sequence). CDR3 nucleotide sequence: TGCAGTGCTACATCGGAAACGACCATATATTTT. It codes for CSATSETTIYF.

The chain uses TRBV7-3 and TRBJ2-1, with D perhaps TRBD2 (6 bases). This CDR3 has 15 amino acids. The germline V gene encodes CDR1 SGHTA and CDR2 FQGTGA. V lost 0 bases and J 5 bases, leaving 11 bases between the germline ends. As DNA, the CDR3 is TGTGCCAGCAGCTTAACGGGGGGTTTCGACAATGAGCAGTTCTTC. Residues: CASSLTGGFDNEQFF.

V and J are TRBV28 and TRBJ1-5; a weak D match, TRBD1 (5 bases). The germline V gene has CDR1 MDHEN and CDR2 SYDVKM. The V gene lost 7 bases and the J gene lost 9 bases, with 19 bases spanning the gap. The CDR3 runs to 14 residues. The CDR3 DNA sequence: TGTGCCAGCATTCCTAGGGGCGCGGGGGGGCCCCAGCATTTT. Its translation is CASIPRGAGGPQHF.

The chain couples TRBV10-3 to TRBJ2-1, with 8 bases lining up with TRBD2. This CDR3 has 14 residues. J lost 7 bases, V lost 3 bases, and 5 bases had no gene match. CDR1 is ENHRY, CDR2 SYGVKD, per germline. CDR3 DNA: TGTGCCATCAGTGAAAGCGGGGGCCTGAATGAGCAGTTCTTC. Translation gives CAISESGGLNEQFF.

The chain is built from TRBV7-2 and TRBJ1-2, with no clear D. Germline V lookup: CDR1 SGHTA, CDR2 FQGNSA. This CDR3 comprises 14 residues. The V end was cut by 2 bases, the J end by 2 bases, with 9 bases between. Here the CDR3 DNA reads TGTGCCAGCAGCTTAAATGGGCGGAACTATGGCTACACCTTC. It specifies CASSLNGRNYGYTF. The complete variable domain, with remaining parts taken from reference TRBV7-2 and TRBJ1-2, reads GAGVSQSPSNKVTEKGKDVELRCDPISGHTALYWYRQSLGQGLEFLIYFQGNSAPDKSGLPSDRFSAERTGGSVSTLTIQRTQQEDSAVYLCASSLNGRNYGYTFGSGTRLTVV.